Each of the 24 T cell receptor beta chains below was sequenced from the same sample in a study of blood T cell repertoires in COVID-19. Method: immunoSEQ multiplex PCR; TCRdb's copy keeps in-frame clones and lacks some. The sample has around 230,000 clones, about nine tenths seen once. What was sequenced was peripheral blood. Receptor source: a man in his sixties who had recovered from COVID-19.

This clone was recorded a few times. CDR3 residues: CASSTGVSGNTIYF. The CDR3 nucleotides are TGTGCCAGCTCGACAGGGGTCTCTGGAAACACCATATATTTT. This chain joins TRBV18 and TRBJ1-3; 8 nucleotides line up with TRBD1. CDR3 size: 14 residues. The germline V gene has CDR1 KGHSH and CDR2 LQKENI. The V gene end was trimmed by 6 bases and the J gene end by 0 bases; junction bases not matched to a gene: 1.

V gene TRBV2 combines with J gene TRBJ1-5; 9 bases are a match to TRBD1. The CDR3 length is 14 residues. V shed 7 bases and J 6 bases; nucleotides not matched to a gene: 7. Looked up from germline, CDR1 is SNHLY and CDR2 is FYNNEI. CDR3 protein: CASTPDRGRQPQHF. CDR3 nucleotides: TGTGCCAGCACCCCGGACAGGGGCCGTCAGCCCCAGCATTTT.

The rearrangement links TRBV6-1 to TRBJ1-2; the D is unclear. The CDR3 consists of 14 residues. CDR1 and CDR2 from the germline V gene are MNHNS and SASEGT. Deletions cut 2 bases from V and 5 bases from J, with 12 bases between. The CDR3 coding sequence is TGTGCCAGCAGTGAATCTGGCAGATTATATGGCTACACCTTC. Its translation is CASSESGRLYGYTF.

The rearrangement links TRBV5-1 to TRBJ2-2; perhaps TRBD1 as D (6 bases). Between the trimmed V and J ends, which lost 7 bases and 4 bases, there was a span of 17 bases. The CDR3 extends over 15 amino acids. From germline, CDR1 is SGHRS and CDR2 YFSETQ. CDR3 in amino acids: CASSIQGIGTGELFF. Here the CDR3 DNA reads TGCGCCAGCTCAATACAGGGTATCGGCACCGGGGAGCTGTTTTTT. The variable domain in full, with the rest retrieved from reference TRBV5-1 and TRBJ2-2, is KAGVTQTPRYLIKTRGQQVTLSCSPISGHRSVSWYQQTPGQGLQFLFEYFSETQRNKGNFPGRFSGRQFSNSRSEMNVSTLELGDSALYLCASSIQGIGTGELFFGEGSRLTVL.

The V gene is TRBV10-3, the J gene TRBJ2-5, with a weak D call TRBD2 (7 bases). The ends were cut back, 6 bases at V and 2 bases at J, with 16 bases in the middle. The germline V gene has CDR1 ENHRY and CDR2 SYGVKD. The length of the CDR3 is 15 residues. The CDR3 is CAIRKGGASQETQYF. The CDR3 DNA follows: TGTGCCATCAGAAAGGGGGGGGCGTCACAAGAGACCCAGTACTTC.

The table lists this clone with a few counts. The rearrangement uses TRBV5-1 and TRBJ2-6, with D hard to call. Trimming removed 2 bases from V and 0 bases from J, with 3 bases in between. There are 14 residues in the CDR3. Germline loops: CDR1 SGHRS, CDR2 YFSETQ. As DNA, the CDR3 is TGCGCCAGCAGCTTTAACTCTGGGGCCAACGTCCTGACTTTC. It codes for CASSFNSGANVLTF.

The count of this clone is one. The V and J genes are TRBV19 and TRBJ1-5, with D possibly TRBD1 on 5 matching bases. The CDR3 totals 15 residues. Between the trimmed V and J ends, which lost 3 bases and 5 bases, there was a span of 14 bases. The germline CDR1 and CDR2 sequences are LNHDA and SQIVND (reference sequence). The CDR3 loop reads CASSISGGPYQPQHF. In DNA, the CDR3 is TGTGCCAGTAGTATTTCCGGGGGACCTTATCAGCCCCAGCATTTT.

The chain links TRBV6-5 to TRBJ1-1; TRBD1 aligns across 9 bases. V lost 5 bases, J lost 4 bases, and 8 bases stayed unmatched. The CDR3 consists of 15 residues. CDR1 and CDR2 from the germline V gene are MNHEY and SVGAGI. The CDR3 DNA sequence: TGTGCCAGCAGTACCCTACAGGGGGCGAGCACTGAAGCTTTCTTT. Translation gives CASSTLQGASTEAFF.

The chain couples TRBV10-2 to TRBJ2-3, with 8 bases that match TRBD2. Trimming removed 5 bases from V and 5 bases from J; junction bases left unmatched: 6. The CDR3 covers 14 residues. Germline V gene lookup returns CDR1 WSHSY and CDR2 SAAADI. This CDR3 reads CASSPAGAVDTQYF. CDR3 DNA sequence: TGCGCCAGCAGTCCAGCGGGGGCTGTAGATACGCAGTATTTT.

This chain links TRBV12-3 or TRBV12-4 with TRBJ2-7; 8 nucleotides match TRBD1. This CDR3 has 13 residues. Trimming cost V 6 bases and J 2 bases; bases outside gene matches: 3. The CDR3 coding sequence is TGTGCCAGCAGATCGACAGGGGCCTACGAGCAGTACTTC. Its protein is CASRSTGAYEQYF.

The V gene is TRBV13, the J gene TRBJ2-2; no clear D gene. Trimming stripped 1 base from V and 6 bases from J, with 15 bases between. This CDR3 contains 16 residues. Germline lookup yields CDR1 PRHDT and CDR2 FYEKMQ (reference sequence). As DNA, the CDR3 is TGTGCCAGCAGCTTAGAATTCAGGAAAGGCGCCGGGGAGCTGTTTTTT. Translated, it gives CASSLEFRKGAGELFF. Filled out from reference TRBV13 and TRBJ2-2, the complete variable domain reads AAGVIQSPRHLIKEKRETATLKCYPIPRHDTVYWYQQGPGQDPQFLISFYEKMQSDKGSIPDRFSAQQFSDYHSELNMSSLELGDSALYFCASSLEFRKGAGELFFGEGSRLTVL.

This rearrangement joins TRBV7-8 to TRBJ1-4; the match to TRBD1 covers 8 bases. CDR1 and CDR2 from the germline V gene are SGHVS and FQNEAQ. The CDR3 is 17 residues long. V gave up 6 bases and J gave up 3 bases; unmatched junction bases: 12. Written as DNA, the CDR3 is TGTGCCAGCAGGGGGACAGGCTATGGAGGGGCTAATGAAAAACTGTTTTTT. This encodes CASRGTGYGGANEKLFF.

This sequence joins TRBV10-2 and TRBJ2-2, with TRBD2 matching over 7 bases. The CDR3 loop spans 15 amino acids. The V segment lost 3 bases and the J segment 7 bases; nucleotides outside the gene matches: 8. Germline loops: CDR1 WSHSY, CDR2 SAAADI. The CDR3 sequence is CASSDLGGGIGELFF. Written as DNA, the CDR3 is TGCGCCAGCAGTGATTTGGGGGGGGGTATCGGGGAGCTGTTTTTT.

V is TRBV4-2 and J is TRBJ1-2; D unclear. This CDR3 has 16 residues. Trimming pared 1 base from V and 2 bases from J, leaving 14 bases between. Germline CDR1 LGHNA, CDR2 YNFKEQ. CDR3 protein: CASSQVGGGSNYGYTF. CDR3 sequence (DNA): TGTGCCAGCAGCCAAGTGGGAGGAGGCTCGAACTATGGCTACACCTTC.

CDR3 loop: CASSLAGWGPEAFF. Written as DNA, the CDR3 is TGCGCCAGCAGCTTGGCGGGTTGGGGCCCTGAAGCTTTCTTT. The chain carries TRBV5-1 and TRBJ1-1; D possibly corresponds to TRBD1 (5 bases). V lost 0 bases and J 6 bases, leaving 12 bases between the germline ends. Germline loops: CDR1 SGHRS, CDR2 YFSETQ. This CDR3 has 14 amino acids.

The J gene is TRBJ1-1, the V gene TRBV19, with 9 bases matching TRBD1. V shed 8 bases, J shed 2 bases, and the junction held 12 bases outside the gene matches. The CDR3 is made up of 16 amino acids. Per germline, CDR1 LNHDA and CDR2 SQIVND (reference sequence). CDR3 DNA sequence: TGTGCCAGTTCGAAAGTTACAGGGGGCGGCAACACTGAAGCTTTCTTT. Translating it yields CASSKVTGGGNTEAFF.

The CDR3 loop reads CASSIPSTGPNTEAFF. CDR3 DNA sequence: TGTGCCAGTAGTATCCCTTCGACAGGACCGAACACTGAAGCTTTCTTT. This chain links TRBV19 with TRBJ1-1; TRBD1 might be the D (6 bases). V was pared by 3 bases and J by 1 base, with 15 bases between. This CDR3 spans 16 amino acids. Germline lookup yields CDR1 LNHDA and CDR2 SQIVND (reference sequence).

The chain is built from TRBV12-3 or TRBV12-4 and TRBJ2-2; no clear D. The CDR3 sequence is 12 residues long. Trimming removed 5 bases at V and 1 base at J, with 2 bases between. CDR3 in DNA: TGTGCCAGCAGTCGGAACACCGGGGAGCTGTTTTTT. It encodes CASSRNTGELFF.

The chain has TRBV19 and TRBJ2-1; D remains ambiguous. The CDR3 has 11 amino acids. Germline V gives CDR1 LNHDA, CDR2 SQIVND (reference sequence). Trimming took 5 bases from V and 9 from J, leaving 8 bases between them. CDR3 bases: TGTGCCAGTAGTGATTACGGTGAGCAGTTCTTC. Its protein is CASSDYGEQFF.

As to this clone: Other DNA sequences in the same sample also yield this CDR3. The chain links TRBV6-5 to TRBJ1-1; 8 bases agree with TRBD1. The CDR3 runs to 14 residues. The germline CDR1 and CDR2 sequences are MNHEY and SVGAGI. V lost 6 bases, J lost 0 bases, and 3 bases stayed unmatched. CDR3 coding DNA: TGTGCCAGCAGACGGACAGGGATGAACACTGAAGCTTTCTTT. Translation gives CASRRTGMNTEAFF.

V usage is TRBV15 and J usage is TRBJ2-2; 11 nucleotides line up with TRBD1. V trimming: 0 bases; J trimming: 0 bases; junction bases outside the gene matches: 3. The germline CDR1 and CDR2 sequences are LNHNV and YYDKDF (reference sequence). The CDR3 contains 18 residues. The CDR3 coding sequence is TGTGCCACCAGCAGAGATCGGGACAGGGGGTCGAACACCGGGGAGCTGTTTTTT. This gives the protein CATSRDRDRGSNTGELFF.

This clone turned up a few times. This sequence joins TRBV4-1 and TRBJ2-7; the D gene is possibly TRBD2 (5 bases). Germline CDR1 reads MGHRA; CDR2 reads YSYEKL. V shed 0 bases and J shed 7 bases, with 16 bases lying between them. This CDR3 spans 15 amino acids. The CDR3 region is CASSQDTRGRGEQYF. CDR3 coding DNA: TGCGCCAGCAGCCAAGACACCCGAGGCAGAGGGGAGCAGTACTTC.

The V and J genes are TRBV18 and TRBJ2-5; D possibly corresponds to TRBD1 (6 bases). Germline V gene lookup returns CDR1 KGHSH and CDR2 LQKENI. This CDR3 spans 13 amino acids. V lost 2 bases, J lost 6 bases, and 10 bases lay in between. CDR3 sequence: CASSPTGFKTQYF. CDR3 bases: TGTGCCAGCTCACCAACAGGGTTTAAGACCCAGTACTTC.

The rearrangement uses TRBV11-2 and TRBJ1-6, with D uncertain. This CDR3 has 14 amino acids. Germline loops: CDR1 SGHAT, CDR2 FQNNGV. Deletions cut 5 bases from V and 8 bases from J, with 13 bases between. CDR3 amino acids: CASSHYSRDSPLHF. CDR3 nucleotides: TGTGCCAGCAGCCACTACTCCCGGGATTCACCCCTCCACTTT.